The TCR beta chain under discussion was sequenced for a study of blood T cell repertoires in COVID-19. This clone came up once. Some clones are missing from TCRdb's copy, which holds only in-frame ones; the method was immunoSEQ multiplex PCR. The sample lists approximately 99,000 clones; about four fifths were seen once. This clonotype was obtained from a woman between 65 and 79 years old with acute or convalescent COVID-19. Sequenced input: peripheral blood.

The CDR3 DNA sequence: TGCGCCAGCAGCCAAGCACAGGGGAATGGCTACACCTTC. It is translated as CASSQAQGNGYTF. The chain combines TRBV4-1 with TRBJ1-2, with 7 positions matching TRBD1. Germline trimming cut 1 base from V and 6 bases from J; bases unmatched to any gene: 2. The CDR3 covers 13 residues. Germline CDR1 MGHRA, CDR2 YSYEKL.